This TCR beta chain stems from a study of T cells during gluten challenge in celiac disease (dated by TCRdb to about 2017). About the study as a whole: Blood was collected at baseline, day 6 and day 14 of the challenge, and duodenal biopsies at baseline and day 14. On the Illumina MiSeq, paired-end 250 bp sequencing was performed for single-cell libraries and paired-end 300 bp sequencing was performed for bulk libraries. Overall study outcomes, separate from this receptor: The circulating gluten-specific T cells hit their peak on day 6, and the day-6 repertoire seemed to be made up largely of expanded preexisting memory clonotypes. Clonal expansion rose on day 6, as shown by reduced sample-corrected Shannon diversity of circulating gluten-specific T cells. Challenge samples were subjected to bulk sequencing for only a couple of patients with many gluten-specific T cells. In about 7 patients, roughly 11-44% of single-cell TCR-alpha/beta clonotypes seen at the latest time point had also been present at baseline, compared with roughly 52-55% in the bulk data.

This clonotype is termed large (0.1 to 1%). There are no base qualities to consult, and no much larger clone falls within one base. The protocol used for the library was 5' RACE. Sequenced using an Illumina MiSeq. A modified SMART protocol was used to prepare the bulk TCR libraries. The original methods were these. Selected pRESTO steps were used for read preprocessing, and IMGT/HighV-QUEST was used to assign V, D, J genes and CDR3 junctions. Only bulk sequences found in at least two replicates with 10 or more cumulative reads were retained. In samples containing more than 20 cells, repertoire diversity was estimated using a Shannon index corrected for undersampling. TCRdb reprocessed the public reads (quality trimming at Q25 with fastp, clone calling with MiXCR) and kept in-frame beta chains. Rows merge per CDR3 protein into single entries with the most common DNA and genes. TCRdb's processing, not the authors', yielded these V and J calls. For this sample, the table gives roughly 75 distinct CDR3 sequences.

Treated celiac disease patients on a gluten-free diet underwent a 14-day oral dietary gluten challenge to study recall of gluten-specific T cells. For lamina propria, live cells were gated as tetramer-binding CD3+ CD8- CD4+ T cells, with CD11c, CD14, CD15, CD19 and CD56 cells excluded. Cells were sorted on an Aria II cell sorter as single cells, and also in bulk when tetramer-positive cells were relatively numerous. Under 10 duodenal biopsies were taken from each challenged patient at baseline and on day 14. Cryopreserved lamina propria cell suspensions were obtained from biopsies through removal of epithelium with EDTA, digestion with collagenase, homogenization and filtration. Thawed cells were stained with a pool of PE-conjugated HLA-DQ:gluten tetramers presenting immunodominant gluten epitopes before sorting of tetramer-binding CD4+ T cells. The origin of this receptor is a female donor with celiac disease. The starting material was gluten-specific CD4+ T cells sorted from the duodenum using tetramers, obtained at baseline or on day 14 of gluten challenge (not recorded which).

CDR3 protein: CASSLTQGAGYTF. In nucleotides, the sequence is TGTGCCAGCAGCTTAACGCAGGGCGCTGGCTACACCTTC. This sequence uses TRBV7-8 and TRBJ1-2, and the D gene may be TRBD1, 5 bases matching. The CDR3 numbers 13 residues from cysteine through phenylalanine. Here the CDR3 DNA is all that survives: 39 bases in frame from base 1. Relative to germline, V is 2 bases shorter and J is 7 bases shorter, with 11 bases between their ends. From the germline V gene, CDR1 is SGHVS and CDR2 is FQNEAQ.